Each of the 32 T cell receptor beta chains below was sequenced from the same sample in a study of human T cells and chemical hapten exposure. Time point noted: patch test 1, 2 weeks after DPC sensitization. The treatment here: therapeutic diphenylcyclopropenone sensitization with weekly scalp DPC. Each CDR3 protein gets one entry after TCRdb re-called the RACE reads with MiXCR. This sample has nearly 80,000 distinct CDR3 sequences, with 9% to 12% found just once. Sample: whole blood, taken in connection with sensitization to the hapten diphenylcyclopropenone (DPC). The receptors here all came from a woman in her fifties or sixties with alopecia areata. Some clones in this sample may be carry-over from other donors' samples.

The genes are TRBV11-3 and TRBJ2-2; the D is unclear. Germline V lookup: CDR1 SGHNT, CDR2 YENEEA. The V end was cut by 2 bases, the J end by 5 bases, with 9 bases between. This CDR3 region has 14 residues. The CDR3 nucleotides read TGTGCCAGCAGCTTAAGACCGTTAACCGGGGAGCTGTTTTTT. Translation gives CASSLRPLTGELFF.

This clonotype was seen a handful of times. V gene TRBV11-2 combines with J gene TRBJ1-5; 8 bases agree with TRBD1. From germline, CDR1 is SGHAT and CDR2 FQNNGV. This CDR3 comprises 17 residues. J gave up 2 bases and V 5 bases, and 11 bases lay outside the gene matches. CDR3 nucleotides: TGTGCCAGCAGCCCCCGGGGCGGACAGGGTGGCAATCAGCCCCAGCATTTT. Its protein product is CASSPRGGQGGNQPQHF.

This clonotype was detected many times. The chain employs TRBV18 and TRBJ2-2; 10 bases map to TRBD2. Germline loops: CDR1 KGHSH, CDR2 LQKENI. V was pared by 4 bases and J by 6 bases, with 5 bases of the junction left unmatched. This CDR3 spans 15 amino acids. The CDR3 nucleotides are TGTGCCAGCTCACAAGGGACTAGCGTGGCCGGGGAGCTGTTTTTT. It specifies CASSQGTSVAGELFF. Together with reference TRBV18 and TRBJ2-2, the CDR3 gives the full variable domain: NAGVMQNPRHLVRRRGQEARLRCSPMKGHSHVYWYRQLPEEGLKFMVYLQKENIIDESGMPKERFSAEFPKEGPSILRIQQVVRGDSAAYFCASSQGTSVAGELFFGEGSRLTVL.

Only a few counts were recorded for this clonotype. This CDR3 is CASRQDGSTDTQYF. Written as DNA, the CDR3 is TGTGCCAGTAGGCAGGACGGGAGCACAGATACGCAGTATTTT. This sequence joins TRBV19 and TRBJ2-3, with unresolved D. Germline assignment: CDR1 LNHDA and CDR2 SQIVND (reference sequence). V lost 6 bases and J lost 0, with 10 bases in between. This CDR3 is 14 amino acids long.

This clonotype was observed a few times. This sequence joins TRBV20-1 and TRBJ1-1; no reliable D call. Germline V gene data show CDR1 as DFQATT and CDR2 as SNEGSKA (reference sequence). CDR3 length: 11 residues. V was pared by 2 bases and J by 1 base, with 2 bases between. CDR3 nucleotide sequence: TGCAGTGCTAGATCGAACACTGAAGCTTTCTTT. As protein: CSARSNTEAFF.

The rearrangement uses TRBV15 and TRBJ1-4; 10 positions match TRBD1. V gave up 4 bases and J gave up 10 bases; unmatched junction bases: 6. From germline, CDR1 is LNHNV and CDR2 YYDKDF (reference sequence). The CDR3 is 14 amino acids. The DNA for the CDR3 is TGTGCCACCAGCACGGGACAGGGGAGTGGAAAACTGTTTTTT. Its translation is CATSTGQGSGKLFF. Together with reference TRBV15 and TRBJ1-4, the CDR3 gives the full variable domain: DAMVIQNPRYQVTQFGKPVTLSCSQTLNHNVMYWYQQKSSQAPKLLFHYYDKDFNNEADTPDNFQSRRPNTSFCFLDIRSPGLGDTAMYLCATSTGQGSGKLFFGSGTQLSVL.

This clonotype was seen at least ten times. The J gene is TRBJ2-1, the V gene TRBV7-8; D perhaps matches TRBD1 (5 bases). V lost 3 bases and J lost 9, with 12 bases in between. The CDR3 has 13 residues. Germline V gene sequence: CDR1 SGHVS, CDR2 FQNEAQ. This chain's CDR3 is CASSLEQVGEQFF. DNA for the CDR3: TGTGCCAGCAGCTTGGAACAGGTGGGTGAGCAGTTCTTC.

The rearrangement uses TRBV7-8 and TRBJ2-7, with 9 bases that match TRBD2. The V gene end was trimmed by 2 bases and the J gene end by 4 bases; junction bases not matched to a gene: 3. The V gene's germline CDR1 is SGHVS and CDR2 FQNEAQ. The CDR3 loop spans 14 amino acids. The CDR3 DNA is TGTGCCAGCAGCTTAACCGGACTAGCGTACGAGCAGTACTTC. Protein product: CASSLTGLAYEQYF.

The chain employs TRBV11-1 and TRBJ2-7; maybe TRBD2 (6 bases). Germline-derived CDR1 and CDR2 are SGHAT and FQDESV (reference sequence). The CDR3 sequence is 15 residues long. V was shortened by 1 base and J by 2 bases, with 12 bases between the two germline ends. This CDR3 is CASSLGVAAAYEQYF. The CDR3 DNA follows: TGTGCCAGCAGCTTAGGCGTAGCGGCGGCCTACGAGCAGTACTTC.

The chain employs TRBV29-1 and TRBJ2-3; D ambiguous. Germline V gene data show CDR1 as SQVTM and CDR2 as ANQGSEA. Trimming removed 3 bases from V and 1 base from J, with 5 bases in between. The CDR3 has 12 residues. CDR3 sequence: CSVDDGTDTQYF. The CDR3 nucleotides are TGCAGCGTTGACGACGGCACAGATACGCAGTATTTT.

This clonotype was seen at least ten times. The rearrangement links TRBV7-9 to TRBJ2-3, with 9 bases matching TRBD1. Trimming cost V 4 bases and J 0 bases; bases outside gene matches: 5. CDR1 SEHNR and CDR2 FQNEAQ come from the germline V gene (reference sequence). This CDR3 comprises 16 residues. The CDR3: CASSSTQGASTDTQYF. The CDR3 DNA follows: TGTGCCAGCAGCTCGACACAGGGGGCTAGCACAGATACGCAGTATTTT.

This clonotype has just a few counts. This rearrangement joins TRBV5-1 to TRBJ2-7; a weak D match, TRBD2 (6 bases). Germline V CDR1 and CDR2: SGHRS, YFSETQ. Trimming stripped 1 base from V and 2 bases from J, with 13 bases between. The CDR3 covers 15 residues. As DNA, the CDR3 is TGCGCCAGCAGCTTGTCCACCGGGAGTCCCTACGAGCAGTACTTC. It codes for CASSLSTGSPYEQYF.

There are a few counts of this clonotype. This chain links TRBV10-3 with TRBJ2-1, with 10 bases lining up with TRBD1. Germline lookup yields CDR1 ENHRY and CDR2 SYGVKD. J gave up 6 bases and V 6 bases, and 8 bases lay outside the gene matches. There are 15 residues in the CDR3. DNA for the CDR3: TGTGCCATCAGCGCAGGACAGGGGGTCTCCAATGAGCAGTTCTTC. It encodes CAISAGQGVSNEQFF.

Regarding this clonotype: This may arise from a read error, as a much more abundant clone is one base away. The chain is built from TRBV12-3 or TRBV12-4 and TRBJ2-5; either TRBD1 or TRBD2 may fit D (6 bases each). The CDR3 covers 14 residues. Here the CDR3 reads CASSLGGRAETQHF. The CDR3, as DNA: TGTGCCAGCAGTTTGGGGGGCAGGGCAGAGACCCAGCACTTC.

This clonotype was counted a few times. V is TRBV18 and J is TRBJ2-5; 7 positions match TRBD2. CDR3 length: 14 amino acids. Per germline, CDR1 KGHSH and CDR2 LQKENI. Germline trimming cut 5 bases from V and 1 base from J; bases unmatched to any gene: 4. CDR3 sequence reads: CASSSLAAQETQYF. CDR3 bases: TGTGCCAGCTCATCCCTAGCGGCCCAAGAGACCCAGTACTTC.

The rearrangement links TRBV11-3 to TRBJ2-1, with a possible D match to TRBD2 (5 bases). CDR3 size: 14 residues. The ends were cut back, 5 bases at V and 4 bases at J, with 12 bases in the middle. From germline, CDR1 is SGHNT and CDR2 YENEEA. The CDR3 DNA is TGTGCCAGCAGCCCCGGAGGACCTTACAATGAGCAGTTCTTC. The encoded protein is CASSPGGPYNEQFF.

This clonotype was counted a few times. The chain has TRBV2 and TRBJ2-7, with D perhaps matching TRBD2 (6 bases). V lost 8 bases and J lost 2, with 13 bases in between. From germline, CDR1 is SNHLY and CDR2 FYNNEI. This CDR3 contains 13 residues. DNA for the CDR3: TGTGCCAGCCGGAGGGACGGAACCTACGAGCAGTACTTC. It encodes CASRRDGTYEQYF.

The table lists this clonotype with many counts. This chain uses TRBV7-8 with TRBJ1-6, with D tentatively TRBD1 (5 bases). CDR3 length equals 18 residues. CDR1 is SGHVS and CDR2 is FQNEAQ in the germline V gene. The V gene lost 5 bases and the J gene lost 0 bases, with 17 bases spanning the gap. Here the CDR3 DNA reads TGTGCCAGCAGCCTAAGGGGCATTACGAGCTCCTATAATTCACCCCTCCACTTT. Protein sequence: CASSLRGITSSYNSPLHF.

The chain is built from TRBV6-2 or TRBV6-3 and TRBJ2-1; D remains unclear. Germline CDR1 and CDR2: MNHEY and SVGEGT. The CDR3 runs 13 residues. Deletions cut 7 bases from V and 0 bases from J, with 7 bases between. CDR3 nucleotides: TGTGCCAGCAATGATCCCTCCTACAATGAGCAGTTCTTC. Its translation: CASNDPSYNEQFF.

This CDR3 is CASSPGPPQETQYF. The CDR3 DNA follows: TGTGCCAGCAGCCCGGGACCCCCGCAAGAGACCCAGTACTTC. The chain links TRBV7-9 to TRBJ2-5; the D gene could be TRBD1 or TRBD2 (5 bases each). Germline lookup yields CDR1 SEHNR and CDR2 FQNEAQ (reference sequence). The CDR3 loop spans 14 amino acids. V was trimmed by 5 bases and J by 2 bases, leaving 12 bases between them. Looking up the rest from reference TRBV7-9 and TRBJ2-5 gives the full variable domain: DTGVSQNPRHKITKRGQNVTFRCDPISEHNRLYWYRQTLGQGPEFLTYFQNEAQLEKSRLLSDRFSAERPKGSFSTLEIQRTEQGDSAMYLCASSPGPPQETQYFGPGTRLLVL.

The J gene is TRBJ2-3, the V gene TRBV25-1; no clear D. The CDR3 contains 13 residues. CDR1 is MGHDK and CDR2 is SYGVNS in the germline V gene. Between the trimmed V and J ends, which lost 5 bases and 0 bases, there was a span of 6 bases. The CDR3, as DNA: TGTGCCAGCAGTCACAGCAGCACAGATACGCAGTATTTT. Translating gives CASSHSSTDTQYF. The full variable domain, its missing parts supplied by reference TRBV25-1 and TRBJ2-3, is EADIYQTPRYLVIGTGKKITLECSQTMGHDKMYWYQQDPGMELHLIHYSYGVNSTEKGDLSSESTVSRIRTEHFPLTLESARPSHTSQYLCASSHSSTDTQYFGPGTRLTVL.

This clonotype was detected ten times or more. The CDR3 DNA reads as TGTGCCAGCAGCTCCGATTTCTTGGCCGCGAGCGAGCAGTACTTC. Protein product: CASSSDFLAASEQYF. The chain carries TRBV7-2 and TRBJ2-7; no definite D call. This CDR3 region has 15 residues. Between the trimmed V and J ends, which lost 4 bases and 6 bases, there was a span of 19 bases. In germline, CDR1 is SGHTA, CDR2 FQGNSA.

The J gene is TRBJ2-5, the V gene TRBV10-3; D gene ambiguous. V lost 0 bases, J lost 5 bases, and 7 bases lay in between. Germline V gene sequence: CDR1 ENHRY, CDR2 SYGVKD. CDR3 size: 13 residues. The CDR3 sequence: CAISESTAETQYF. The DNA for the CDR3 is TGTGCCATCAGTGAGTCGACGGCGGAGACCCAGTACTTC.

This clonotype was detected only a few times. The chain carries TRBV7-2 and TRBJ2-3; D is unclear. The CDR3 loop spans 13 amino acids. Trimming stripped 3 bases from V and 2 bases from J, with 6 bases between. The germline gives CDR1 SGHTA, CDR2 FQGNSA. For the CDR3, the DNA is TGTGCCAGCAGCTTCGGGTACACAGATACGCAGTATTTT. It specifies CASSFGYTDTQYF.

This clonotype was counted a few times. The chain employs TRBV12-2 and TRBJ2-1; the D call of TRBD2 is as the table states it, not checked on the DNA. TRBV12-2 corresponds to a pseudogene. The CDR3 covers 21 residues. CDR3 sequence: CASRLNSALAGGLRSYNEQFF. The CDR3 DNA sequence: TGTGCAAGTCGCTTAAATTCGGCTTTAGCGGGAGGACTCCGCTCCTACAATGAGCAGTTCTTC.

CDR3 in DNA: TGTGCCAGCAGCCAACGGACAGGGCGGGACGAGCAGTACTTC. Translated: CASSQRTGRDEQYF. J is TRBJ2-7 and V is TRBV3-1; the match to TRBD1 covers 8 bases. The germline V gene encodes CDR1 LGHDT and CDR2 YNNKEL (reference sequence). CDR3 length: 14 residues. V lost 2 bases and J lost 5; bases outside the gene matches: 5.

This clonotype was recorded many times. J is TRBJ2-7 and V is TRBV7-6, with 10 bases fitting TRBD2. The length of the CDR3 is 14 residues. After removal of 4 bases from V and 6 bases from J, the junction contained 6 bases not matched to a gene. Germline CDR1 reads SGHVS; CDR2 reads FNYEAQ. The DNA of the CDR3 is TGTGCCAGCAGCTCGCTAGCGGGAGCCTCCGAGCAGTACTTC. As protein: CASSSLAGASEQYF.

This clonotype has more than one count but fewer than ten. The gene calls are TRBV5-1 and TRBJ1-1; D might be TRBD1 (5 bases). The germline gives CDR1 SGHRS, CDR2 YFSETQ. The CDR3 length is 15 residues. The V end lost 2 bases, the J end lost 1 base, and 12 bases lay between the germline ends. The CDR3 protein is CASSLTAGPNTEAFF. DNA for the CDR3: TGCGCCAGCAGCTTAACGGCGGGACCGAACACTGAAGCTTTCTTT.

The sample holds a few counts of this clonotype. The chain employs TRBV11-2 and TRBJ2-3; 9 bases match TRBD1. Germline V gene lookup returns CDR1 SGHAT and CDR2 FQNNGV. The CDR3 totals 13 residues. V shed 4 bases, J shed 15 bases, and the junction held 11 bases outside the gene matches. The DNA of the CDR3 is TGTGCCAGCAGCTCCACCGGGACAGGGAGTCCCTATTTT. Translated: CASSSTGTGSPYF.

V gene TRBV9 combines with J gene TRBJ1-6, with D possibly matching TRBD1 (6 bases). From germline, CDR1 is SGDLS and CDR2 YYNGEE. The CDR3 covers 14 residues. V was pared by 4 bases and J by 8 bases, with 13 bases between. CDR3 DNA: TGTGCCAGCAGCTTAGGGGCAGGGGATTCACCCCTCCACTTT. Protein sequence: CASSLGAGDSPLHF.

The chain has TRBV11-3 and TRBJ1-6, with D perhaps TRBD1 (5 bases). The CDR3 covers 15 residues. V shed 6 bases and J shed 10 bases, with 19 bases lying between them. Germline V gene data show CDR1 as SGHNT and CDR2 as YENEEA. In DNA, the CDR3 is TGTGCCAGCAGATACTCCGGGACGGTTGGGTCACCCCTCCACTTT. Translating gives CASRYSGTVGSPLHF.

This clonotype was observed a few times. The rearrangement uses TRBV28 and TRBJ1-6, with no clear D. This CDR3 comprises 13 residues. The germline gives CDR1 MDHEN, CDR2 SYDVKM. Trimming took off 8 bases at V and 4 bases at J, with 9 bases between the two ends. Here the CDR3 reads CASLLSYNSPLHF. The CDR3, as DNA: TGTGCCAGCCTCCTCTCTTATAATTCACCCCTCCACTTT.